A selection of T cell receptor beta chains follows, all from one sample in a study of Tregs in tolerant kidney transplant recipients. Here immunoSEQ multiplex PCR was the method, and the copy in TCRdb shows in-frame clones only, minus some. The data contain roughly 250,000 clones, approximately 84% of them singletons. The sequenced sample consisted of CD4+ T cells from blood. Source of these receptors: a human donor in good health. The CDR3 runs from the conserved cysteine through the conserved F or W. A D gene is named only where the DNA matches it firmly. Size is omitted from some rows. Given values are once, few, many or a class for expanded clones.

TRBJ1-1,TRBV7-2,NA,14,once,CASTLRYTNTEAFF,TGTGCCAGCACTCTCAGGTATACGAACACTGAAGCTTTCTTT
TRBJ1-2,TRBV9,TRBD1,17,NA,CASSVVRDRVLDYGYTF,TGTGCCAGCAGCGTAGTAAGGGACAGGGTACTCGACTATGGCTACACCTTC
TRBJ2-7,TRBV5-1,TRBD2,16,NA,CASSLGLSGGLYEQYF,TGCGCCAGCAGCTTGGGGCTGAGCGGGGGTCTATACGAGCAGTACTTC
TRBJ1-5,TRBV18,NA,15,NA,CASSPSNRPNQPQHF,TGTGCCAGCTCACCGTCCAATCGGCCCAATCAGCCCCAGCATTTT
TRBJ1-1,TRBV5-1,NA,16,NA,CASSLRGWEGLTEAFF,TGCGCCAGCAGCTTGAGGGGTTGGGAGGGTTTAACTGAAGCTTTCTTT
TRBJ2-7,TRBV5-4,TRBD2,13,NA,CASSPGTSGGRYF,TGTGCCAGCAGCCCCGGGACTAGCGGGGGCCGGTACTTC
TRBJ2-3,TRBV18,NA,16,NA,CASSLQGRASTDTQYF,TGTGCCAGCTCACTCCAGGGCAGGGCTAGCACAGATACGCAGTATTTT
TRBJ2-7,TRBV19,TRBD1,17,NA,CASSIKIRGQGSDEQYF,TGTGCCAGTAGTATAAAGATCAGGGGACAGGGGTCCGACGAGCAGTACTTC
TRBJ1-2,TRBV5-4,NA,13,NA,CASSFRRNYGYTF,TGTGCCAGCAGCTTCCGACGGAACTATGGCTACACCTTC
TRBJ2-1,TRBV7-3,NA,13,NA,CASSFQGNNEQFF,TGTGCCAGCAGCTTTCAGGGGAACAATGAGCAGTTCTTC
TRBJ1-1,TRBV7-9,TRBD1,15,NA,CASSPRGTGTTEAFF,TGTGCCAGCAGCCCGAGGGGGACAGGGACGACTGAAGCTTTCTTT
TRBJ2-5,TRBV7-9,NA,11,NA,CASSSQETQYF,TGTGCCAGCAGCTCCCAAGAGACCCAGTACTTC
TRBJ2-6,TRBV2,NA,13,NA,CASSDSGANVLTF,TGTGCCAGCAGTGACTCTGGGGCCAACGTCCTGACTTTC
TRBJ2-1,TRBV11-2,NA,14,once,CASSLATSFNEQFF,TGTGCCAGCAGCTTAGCTACTAGCTTCAATGAGCAGTTCTTC
TRBJ2-3,TRBV7-9,NA,13,NA,CASSRDKADTQYF,TGTGCCAGCAGCCGGGACAAGGCAGATACGCAGTATTTT
TRBJ1-5,TRBV16,TRBD1,18,NA,CASSPGTGGRGSNQPQHF,TGTGCCAGCAGCCCGGGGACAGGGGGACGGGGAAGCAATCAGCCCCAGCATTTT